This T cell receptor beta chain was profiled in a study of graft-versus-host responses after intestinal transplantation. V gave up 5 bases and J gave up 7 bases; unmatched junction bases: 14. The CDR3 has 16 amino acids. CDR1 and CDR2 (germline): LNHDA, SQIVND (reference sequence). A word on this clone: Antigen unknown.

This table comes from immunoSEQ multiplex PCR, and its TCRdb copy is limited to in-frame clones, with some not included. The data show 100,000 or so clones, with about 92% seen just once and 2% to 2.5% held by the top ten. Material: unstimulated CD8+ T cells sorted from spleen or lymph node cells, obtained before intestinal transplant. This receptor was obtained from a human donor who received an intestinal transplant. This chain connects TRBV19 to TRBJ1-5; 7 bases line up with TRBD1. CDR3: CASSPKTGSEAQPQHF. For the CDR3, the DNA is TGTGCCAGTAGTCCGAAGACAGGGTCCGAAGCGCAGCCCCAGCATTTT.